The 6 T cell receptor beta chains below were found in one sample sequenced in a study. Tregs were sorted as CD4+CD25+CD127-/low cells. MiXCR, run by TCRdb on the 5' RACE reads, gives a single entry per CDR3 protein. The sample contains 35,000 to 50,000 distinct CDR3 sequences, approximately 23% of which appear only once. The material sequenced was Tregs sorted from a lymph node. All receptors come from a female donor with breast cancer.

The rearrangement uses TRBV4-2 and TRBJ2-5, with 11 bases fitting TRBD2. The CDR3 extends over 17 amino acids. With 5 bases clipped from V and 4 bases from J, the junction kept 12 bases outside the gene matches. Per the germline V gene, CDR1 is LGHNA and CDR2 is YNFKEQ. DNA of the CDR3: TGTGCCAGCAGCATCCTAGCGGGAGGCCGGAAGGGAGAGACCCAGTACTTC. As protein: CASSILAGGRKGETQYF.

At least ten counts were recorded for this clonotype. The J gene is TRBJ2-1, the V gene TRBV7-9; no definite D call. The CDR3 length is 12 residues. CDR1 SEHNR and CDR2 FQNEAQ come from the germline V gene (reference sequence). V was pared by 5 bases and J by 13 bases, with 15 bases between. CDR3 sequence: CASSRDTSEQFF. The CDR3 bases are TGTGCCAGCAGCCGTGACACGTCTGAACAGTTCTTC.

In regard to this clonotype: A much bigger clone sits one base away, suggesting this may be a read error. The genes are TRBV2 and TRBJ2-7, with no clear D. V was trimmed by 6 bases and J by 0 bases, leaving 6 bases between them. Germline V gene sequence: CDR1 SNHLY, CDR2 FYNNEI. There are 12 residues in the CDR3. The CDR3 loop reads CASRPSSYEQYF. The DNA for the CDR3 is TGTGCCAGCAGGCCGAGCTCCTACGAGCAGTACTTC.

This clonotype has ten or more counts. The chain couples TRBV7-2 to TRBJ2-1; 8 bases are a match to TRBD1. Germline CDR1 reads SGHTA; CDR2 reads FQGNSA. Trimming took 5 bases from V and 8 from J; bases not matched to a gene: 11. The CDR3 sequence is 15 residues long. In nucleotides, the CDR3 is TGTGCCAGCAGCCTGACAGGGGTGCCCTGGGATGAGCAGTTCTTC. Translating gives CASSLTGVPWDEQFF.

On this clonotype itself: Mismatch with germline at one junction end may stem from a read error. The chain is built from TRBV15 and TRBJ2-3; D may be TRBD2 (6 bases). From germline, CDR1 is LNHNV and CDR2 YYDKDF (reference sequence). The CDR3 contains 14 residues. The CDR3 DNA is TGTACCACCAGTTGGAGGGGAGGCACAGATACGCAGTATTTT. Its protein is CTTSWRGGTDTQYF.

This chain joins TRBV4-2 and TRBJ2-1; D remains unclear. This CDR3 region has 17 residues. CDR1 LGHNA and CDR2 YNFKEQ come from the germline V gene. V was clipped by 0 bases and J by 11 bases, with 23 bases between them. In DNA, the CDR3 is TGTGCCAGCAGCCAAGATTCGGCCCTGCCGCATCAGCCCCAGCAGTTCTTC. As protein: CASSQDSALPHQPQQFF.